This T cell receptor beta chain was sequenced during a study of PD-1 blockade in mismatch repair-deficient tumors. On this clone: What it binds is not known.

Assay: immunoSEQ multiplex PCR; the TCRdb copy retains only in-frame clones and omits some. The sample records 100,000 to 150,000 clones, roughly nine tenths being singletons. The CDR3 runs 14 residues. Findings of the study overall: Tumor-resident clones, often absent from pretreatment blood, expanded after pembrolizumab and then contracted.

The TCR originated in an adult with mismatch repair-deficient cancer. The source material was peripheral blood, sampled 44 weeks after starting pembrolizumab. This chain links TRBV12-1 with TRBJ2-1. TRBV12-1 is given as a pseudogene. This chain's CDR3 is CASSFLGFYNEQFF. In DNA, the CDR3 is TGTGCCAGCAGCTTCTTGGGATTCTACAATGAGCAGTTCTTC.